The entry that follows covers one T cell receptor beta chain sequence. The sample belongs to a study of shared clonotypes between healthy human individuals. V was pared by 3 bases and J by 5 bases, with 7 bases between. This CDR3 spans 11 amino acids. CDR1 is DFQATT, CDR2 SNEGSKA, per germline (reference sequence). Method: immunoSEQ multiplex PCR; TCRdb's copy keeps in-frame clones and lacks some. This table has about 2 million clones, 85% to 95% appearing once. The clonotype was recovered from a man aged 18 to 35 in good health. This rearrangement joins TRBV20-1 to TRBJ1-1; D is uncertain. The sequenced sample consisted of naive CD4+ T cells sorted from blood. As to subset: CD45RA+ positively selected. The CDR3 sequence: CSASLETEAFF. The CDR3 DNA is TGCAGTGCTAGCTTAGAGACTGAAGCTTTCTTT.